This T cell receptor beta chain was identified during a study of blood T cells in healthy people across ages. Study-wide findings and caveats: Naive and antigen-experienced cells were not separated, limiting conclusive comparison.

For the second PCR, which ran for about 6 to 11 cycles, a sample-barcoded 5' primer and a J-beta primer mix were used. Each cDNA was tagged by a template-switch adaptor containing 12 random nucleotides. One entry per CDR3 protein results from TCRdb running MiXCR on the 5' RACE reads. Of more than 650,000 distinct CDR3 sequences listed, about 53% are singletons. Details on this clonotype: Its target is not known.

Each donor's blood draw was approximately 10 milliliters of peripheral blood. The study isolated at least 7 million PBMCs from each sample. The germline CDR1 and CDR2 sequences are SQVTM and ANQGSEA. The CDR3 covers 14 residues. The sequenced material came from blood. This chain links TRBV29-1 with TRBJ2-7; D ambiguous. The DNA matches TRBJ2-4 better at its end, which makes the J call doubtful. The clonotype was recovered from a man at least 80 years old in good health. CDR3: CSVAVQRAKNIQYF. CDR3 DNA sequence: TGCAGCGTTGCGGTACAGAGAGCCAAAAACATTCAGTACTTC.